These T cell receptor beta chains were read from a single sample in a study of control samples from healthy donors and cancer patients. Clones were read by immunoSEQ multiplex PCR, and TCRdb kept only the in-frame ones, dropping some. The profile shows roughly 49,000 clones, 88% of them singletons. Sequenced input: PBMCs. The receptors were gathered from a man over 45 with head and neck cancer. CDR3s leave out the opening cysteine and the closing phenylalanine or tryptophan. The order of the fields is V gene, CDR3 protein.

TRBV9	ASSVGAFNEQF
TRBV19	ASSIYRVGDSPLH
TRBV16	ASSHFLAGSYEQY
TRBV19	ASSKWELAKNIQY
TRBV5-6	ASSLVSYEQY
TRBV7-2	ASSLVAGPQETQY
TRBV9	ASSVATGVQQTQY
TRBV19	ASSIQYNTEAF
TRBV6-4	ASSEAASGSTDTQY
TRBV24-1	ATSDTDSRYGYT
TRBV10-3	AISAGTGLIRPTYEQY
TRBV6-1	ASSDGRGDTQY
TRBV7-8	ASSSNGYTQY
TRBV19	ASRLTGSYEQY
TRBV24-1	ATSENSFYGYT
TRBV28	ASSFRGTRRDTEAF
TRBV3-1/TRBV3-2	ASSPGQGIYNEQF
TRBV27	ASSFEGSSSYNEQF
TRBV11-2	ASSTYRGRYEKLF
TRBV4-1	ASSSPATGGYEQY
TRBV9	ASSVSGRETQY
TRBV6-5	ASSPRTTNEKLF
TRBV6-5	ASSYSSTGELF
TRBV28	ASTPGRVVGADEQF
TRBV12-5	ASGLEGGPYEQY
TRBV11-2	ASSLGDGLNQPQH
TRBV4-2	ASSPTVGSDTEAF
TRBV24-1	TTKREIIYEQY
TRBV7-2	ASSQGQGIYEQY
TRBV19	ASSILVTGELF
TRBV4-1	ASSPASQETQY
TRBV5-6	ASSFPGRTGELF
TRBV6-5	ASRSWENQPQH
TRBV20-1	SASGVNQPQH
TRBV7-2	ASSFFRGQGASSEQF
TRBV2	ASSETRTPIDGYT
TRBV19	ASSIGGAYNEQF
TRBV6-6	ASSYSRIDNEQF
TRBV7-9	ASSLMGGYT
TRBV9	ASSVEEDGEKLF
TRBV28	ASGGVGADRNQPQH
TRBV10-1	ASSDRGLAGAVDTQY
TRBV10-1	ASSDSRAHTDTQY
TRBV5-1	ASSPGGDTEAF
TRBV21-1	ASSTIDRSGQETQY
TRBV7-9	ASSLGGRAKGTDTQY
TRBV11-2	ASSPMAGVRLYEQY
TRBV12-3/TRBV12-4	AGGVGTWDTIY
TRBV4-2	ASSHGTSGADTQY